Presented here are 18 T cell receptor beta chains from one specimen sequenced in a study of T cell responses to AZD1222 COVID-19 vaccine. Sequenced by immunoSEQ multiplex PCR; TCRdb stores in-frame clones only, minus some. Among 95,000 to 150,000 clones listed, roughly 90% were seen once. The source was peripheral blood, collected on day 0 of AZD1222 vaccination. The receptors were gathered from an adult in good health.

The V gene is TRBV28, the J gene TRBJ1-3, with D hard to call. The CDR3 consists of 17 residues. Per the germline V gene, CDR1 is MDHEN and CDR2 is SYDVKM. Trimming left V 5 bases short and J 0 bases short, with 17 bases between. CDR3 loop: CASSLYPVRLSGNTIYF. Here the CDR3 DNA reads TGTGCCAGCAGTCTCTATCCCGTCAGACTCTCTGGAAACACCATATATTTT.

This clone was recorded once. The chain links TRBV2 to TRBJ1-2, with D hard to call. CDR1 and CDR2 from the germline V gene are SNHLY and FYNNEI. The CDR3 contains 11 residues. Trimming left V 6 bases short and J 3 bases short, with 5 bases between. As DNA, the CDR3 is TGTGCCAGCAGGCGGGACTATGGCTACACCTTC. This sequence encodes CASRRDYGYTF.

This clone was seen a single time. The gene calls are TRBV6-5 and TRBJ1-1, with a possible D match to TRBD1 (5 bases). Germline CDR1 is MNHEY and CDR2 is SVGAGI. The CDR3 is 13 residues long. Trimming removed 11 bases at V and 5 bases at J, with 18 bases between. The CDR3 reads CAVRRGGFTEAFF. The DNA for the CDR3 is TGTGCCGTACGACGTGGGGGGTTTACTGAAGCTTTCTTT.

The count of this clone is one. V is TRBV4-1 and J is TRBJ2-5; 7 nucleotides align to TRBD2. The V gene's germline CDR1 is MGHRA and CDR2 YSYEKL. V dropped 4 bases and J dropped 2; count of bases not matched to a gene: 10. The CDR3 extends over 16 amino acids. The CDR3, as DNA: TGCGCCAGCAGCCTCGGTGGGACTACAAAACAAGAGACCCAGTACTTC. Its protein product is CASSLGGTTKQETQYF.

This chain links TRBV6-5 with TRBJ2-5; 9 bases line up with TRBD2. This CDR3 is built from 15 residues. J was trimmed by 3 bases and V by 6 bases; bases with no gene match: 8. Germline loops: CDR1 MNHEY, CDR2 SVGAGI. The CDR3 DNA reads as TGTGCCAGCAGAAGAATGGGACTAGCTGAAGAGACCCAGTACTTC. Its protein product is CASRRMGLAEETQYF.

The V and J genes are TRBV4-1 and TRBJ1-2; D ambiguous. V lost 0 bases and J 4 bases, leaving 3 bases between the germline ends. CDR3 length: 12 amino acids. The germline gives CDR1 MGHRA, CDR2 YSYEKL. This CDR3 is CASSQDSYGYTF. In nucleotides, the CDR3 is TGCGCCAGCAGCCAAGATAGCTATGGCTACACCTTC.

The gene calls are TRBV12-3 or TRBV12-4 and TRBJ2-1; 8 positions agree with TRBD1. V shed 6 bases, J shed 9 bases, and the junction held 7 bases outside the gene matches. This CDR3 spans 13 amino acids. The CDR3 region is CASRPQDRGEQFF. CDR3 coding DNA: TGTGCCAGCAGGCCCCAAGACAGGGGTGAGCAGTTCTTC.

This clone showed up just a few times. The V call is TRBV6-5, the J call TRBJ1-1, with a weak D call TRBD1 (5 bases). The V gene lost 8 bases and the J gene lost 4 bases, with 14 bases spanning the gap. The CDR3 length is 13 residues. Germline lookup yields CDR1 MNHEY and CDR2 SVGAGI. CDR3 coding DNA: TGTGCCAGCTTCAGGGCGTTAGGCACTGAAGCTTTCTTT. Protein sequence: CASFRALGTEAFF.

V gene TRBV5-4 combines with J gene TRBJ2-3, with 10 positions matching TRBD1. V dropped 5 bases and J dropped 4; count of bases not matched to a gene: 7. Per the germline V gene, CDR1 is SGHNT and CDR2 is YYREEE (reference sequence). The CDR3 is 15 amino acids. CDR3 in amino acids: CASRRDRGNADTQYF. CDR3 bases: TGTGCCAGCAGACGGGACAGGGGTAACGCAGATACGCAGTATTTT.

The CDR3 sequence: CASSLASGVTGELFF. Here the CDR3 DNA reads TGTGCCAGCAGCTTAGCGTCAGGGGTAACCGGGGAGCTGTTTTTT. The V gene is TRBV7-8, the J gene TRBJ2-2, with a tentative D call TRBD1 (6 bases). The ends were cut back, 0 bases at V and 5 bases at J, with 10 bases in the middle. The CDR3 is made up of 15 amino acids. Germline V gives CDR1 SGHVS, CDR2 FQNEAQ.

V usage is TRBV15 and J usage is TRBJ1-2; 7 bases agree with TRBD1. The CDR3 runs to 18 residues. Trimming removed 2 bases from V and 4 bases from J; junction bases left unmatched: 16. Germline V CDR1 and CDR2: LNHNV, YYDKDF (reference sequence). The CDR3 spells CATSRTKTGQLITYGYTF. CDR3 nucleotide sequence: TGTGCCACCAGCAGAACAAAAACGGGACAGCTTATTACCTATGGCTACACCTTC.

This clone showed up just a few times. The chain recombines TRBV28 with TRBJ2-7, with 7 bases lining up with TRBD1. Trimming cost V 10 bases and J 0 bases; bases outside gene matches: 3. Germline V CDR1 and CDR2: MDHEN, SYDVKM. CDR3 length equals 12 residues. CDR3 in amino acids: CAIQGSSYEQYF. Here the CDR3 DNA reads TGTGCCATACAGGGGAGCTCCTACGAGCAGTACTTC. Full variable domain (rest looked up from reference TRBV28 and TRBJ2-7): DVKVTQSSRYLVKRTGEKVFLECVQDMDHENMFWYRQDPGLGLRLIYFSYDVKMKEKGDIPEGYSVSREKKERFSLILESASTNQTSMYLCAIQGSSYEQYFGPGTRLTVT.

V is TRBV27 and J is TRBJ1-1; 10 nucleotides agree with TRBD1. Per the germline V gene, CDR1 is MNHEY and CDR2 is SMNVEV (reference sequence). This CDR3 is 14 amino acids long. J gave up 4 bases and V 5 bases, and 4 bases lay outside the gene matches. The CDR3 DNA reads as TGTGCCAGCAGTCCGACAGGGGGCCGCACTGAAGCTTTCTTT. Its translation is CASSPTGGRTEAFF.

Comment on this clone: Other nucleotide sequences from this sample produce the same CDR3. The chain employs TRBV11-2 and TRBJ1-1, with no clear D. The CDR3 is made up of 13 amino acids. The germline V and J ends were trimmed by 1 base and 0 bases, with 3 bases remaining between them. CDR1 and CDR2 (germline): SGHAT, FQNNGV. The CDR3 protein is CASSLGVNTEAFF. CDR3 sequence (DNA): TGTGCCAGCAGCTTAGGAGTGAACACTGAAGCTTTCTTT.

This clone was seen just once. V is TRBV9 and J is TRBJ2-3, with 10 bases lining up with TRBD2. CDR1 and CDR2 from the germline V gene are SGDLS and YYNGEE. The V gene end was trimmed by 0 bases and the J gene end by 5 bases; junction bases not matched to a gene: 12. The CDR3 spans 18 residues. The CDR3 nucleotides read TGTGCCAGCAGCGTAGATGATCGAACTAGCGGGATAGTAGATACGCAGTATTTT. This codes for CASSVDDRTSGIVDTQYF.

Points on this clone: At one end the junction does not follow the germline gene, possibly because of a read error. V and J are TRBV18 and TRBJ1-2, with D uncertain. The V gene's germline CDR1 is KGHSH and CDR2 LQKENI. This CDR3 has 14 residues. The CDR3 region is CASSAPSQVYGYTF. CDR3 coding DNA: TGTGCCAGCTCAGCACCCTCTCAGGTCTATGGCTACACCTTC.

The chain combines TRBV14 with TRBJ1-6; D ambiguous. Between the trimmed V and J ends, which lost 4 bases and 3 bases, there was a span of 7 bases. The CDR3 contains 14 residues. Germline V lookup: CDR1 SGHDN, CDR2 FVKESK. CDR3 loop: CASSPFFYNSPLHF. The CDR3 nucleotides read TGTGCCAGCAGCCCGTTCTTCTATAATTCACCCCTCCACTTT.

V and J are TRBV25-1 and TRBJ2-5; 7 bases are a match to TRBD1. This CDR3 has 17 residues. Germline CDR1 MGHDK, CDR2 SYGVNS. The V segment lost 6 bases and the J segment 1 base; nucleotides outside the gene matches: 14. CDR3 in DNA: TGTGCCAGCAGCTATACTACAGGCCGGACAGGCCAAGAGACCCAGTACTTC. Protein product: CASSYTTGRTGQETQYF. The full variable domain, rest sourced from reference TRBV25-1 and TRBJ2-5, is EADIYQTPRYLVIGTGKKITLECSQTMGHDKMYWYQQDPGMELHLIHYSYGVNSTEKGDLSSESTVSRIRTEHFPLTLESARPSHTSQYLCASSYTTGRTGQETQYFGPGTRLLVL.